The 28 T cell receptor beta chains listed next were all sequenced from one sample in a study of T cell responses to AZD1222 COVID-19 vaccine. This table comes from immunoSEQ multiplex PCR, and its TCRdb copy is limited to in-frame clones, with some not included. The sample lists approximately 100,000 clones, approximately 90% occurring once. This sample comprised peripheral blood, obtained on day 0 of AZD1222 vaccination. The source of these receptors is an adult in good health.

This clone was observed a single time. DNA of the CDR3: TGTGCCACCAGTGACCCTGACGGGAGCAATCAGCCCCAGCATTTT. Residues: CATSDPDGSNQPQHF. The chain combines TRBV24-1 with TRBJ1-5; D remains ambiguous. V was cut by 4 bases and J by 1 base, with 10 bases left in between. This CDR3 spans 15 amino acids. Germline CDR1 is KGHDR and CDR2 is SFDVKD.

The J gene is TRBJ1-6, the V gene TRBV7-2; D unclear. V was pared by 0 bases and J by 6 bases, with 6 bases between. Per the germline V gene, CDR1 is SGHTA and CDR2 is FQGNSA. The CDR3 sequence is 14 residues long. The CDR3 loop is CASSLAWGNSPLHF. The CDR3, as DNA: TGTGCCAGCAGCTTAGCCTGGGGTAATTCACCCCTCCACTTT. Drawing the rest from reference TRBV7-2 and TRBJ1-6, the complete variable domain is GAGVSQSPSNKVTEKGKDVELRCDPISGHTALYWYRQSLGQGLEFLIYFQGNSAPDKSGLPSDRFSAERTGGSVSTLTIQRTQQEDSAVYLCASSLAWGNSPLHFGNGTRLTVT.

This clone came up a few times. This chain uses TRBV7-9 with TRBJ1-1; weak D call: TRBD1 (5 bases). This CDR3 comprises 18 residues. Looked up from germline, CDR1 is SEHNR and CDR2 is FQNEAQ (reference sequence). Trimming removed 0 bases from V and 5 bases from J, with 22 bases in between. In DNA, the CDR3 is TGTGCCAGCAGCTTAGCGCTGGGGATTGGAGGGGATGTTACTGAAGCTTTCTTT. Translated: CASSLALGIGGDVTEAFF.

The genes are TRBV28 and TRBJ1-2; no definite D call. V was trimmed by 7 bases and J by 6 bases, leaving 12 bases between them. The CDR3 covers 12 residues. Germline CDR1 reads MDHEN; CDR2 reads SYDVKM. Here the CDR3 reads CASTSSPDGYTF. CDR3 DNA: TGTGCCAGCACCTCAAGTCCCGATGGCTACACCTTC.

The genes are TRBV3-1 (or the pseudogene TRBV3-2) and TRBJ1-1, with a weak D call TRBD1 (5 bases). Germline assignment: CDR1 LGHDT and CDR2 YNNKEL (reference sequence). The CDR3 extends over 14 amino acids. Deletions cut 7 bases from V and 7 bases from J, with 19 bases between. Here the CDR3 reads CASTGVGARSEAFF. Here the CDR3 DNA reads TGTGCCAGCACCGGAGTTGGGGCGCGTAGTGAAGCTTTCTTT.

The chain has TRBV27 and TRBJ1-2, with 8 nucleotides matching TRBD1. Germline V lookup: CDR1 MNHEY, CDR2 SMNVEV (reference sequence). The length of the CDR3 is 17 residues. V was clipped by 0 bases and J by 8 bases; unmatched bases: 14. Here the CDR3 DNA reads TGTGCCAGCAGTTTATCGACGCCGTGGCAGGGGGCCGGGGGCTACACCTTC. It yields the protein CASSLSTPWQGAGGYTF.

The chain combines TRBV25-1 with TRBJ1-1; D is ambiguous. CDR3 size: 13 residues. Germline V gene data show CDR1 as MGHDK and CDR2 as SYGVNS. V was pared by 5 bases and J by 4 bases, with 11 bases between. The CDR3 nucleotides are TGTGCCAGCAGTCATGCCGGTGGCACTGAAGCTTTCTTT. Translated, it gives CASSHAGGTEAFF.

The V and J genes are TRBV6-2 or TRBV6-3 and TRBJ1-1; no clear D gene. Per germline, CDR1 MNHEY and CDR2 SVGEGT. This CDR3 comprises 14 residues. Deletions cut 3 bases from V and 6 bases from J, with 14 bases between. The CDR3 DNA follows: TGTGCCAGCAGTTATTGGGAGGGCTCGGCTGAAGCTTTCTTT. Its protein product is CASSYWEGSAEAFF.

The chain combines TRBV28 with TRBJ1-2, with 9 bases aligning to TRBD1. The V gene end was trimmed by 6 bases and the J gene end by 8 bases; junction bases not matched to a gene: 19. Germline V gene data show CDR1 as MDHEN and CDR2 as SYDVKM. The CDR3 consists of 17 residues. CDR3: CASSYAGTGRFPLGYTF. CDR3 sequence (DNA): TGTGCCAGCAGCTACGCCGGGACAGGGCGCTTCCCGTTAGGCTACACCTTC.

This sequence joins TRBV19 and TRBJ2-2, with 12 bases lining up with TRBD2. CDR3 length: 16 residues. The V and J ends lost 9 bases and 7 bases, in that order; junction bases with no gene match: 12. Germline V CDR1 and CDR2: LNHDA, SQIVND (reference sequence). CDR3 nucleotide sequence: TGTGCCAGCACCCCTAGACTAGCGGGAGTGGGCGGGGAGCTGTTTTTT. Protein product: CASTPRLAGVGGELFF. The variable domain in full, with the rest retrieved from reference TRBV19 and TRBJ2-2, is DGGITQSPKYLFRKEGQNVTLSCEQNLNHDAMYWYRQDPGQGLRLIYYSQIVNDFQKGDIAEGYSVSREKKESFPLTVTSAQKNPTAFYLCASTPRLAGVGGELFFGEGSRLTVL.

A single count supports this clone. This sequence joins TRBV7-8 and TRBJ2-2, with 7 bases fitting TRBD1. Per germline, CDR1 SGHVS and CDR2 FQNEAQ. The CDR3 is 18 amino acids. V trimming: 2 bases; J trimming: 6 bases; junction bases outside the gene matches: 15. DNA for the CDR3: TGTGCCAGCAGCTTATATATCGGCTTGGGACAGTATGCCGGGGAGCTGTTTTTT. Its translation: CASSLYIGLGQYAGELFF.

This clone has only a few counts. The chain combines TRBV12-5 with TRBJ1-1; possible D gene TRBD1, 6 bases. Germline V gives CDR1 LGHNT, CDR2 FRNRAP. V was pared by 0 bases and J by 5 bases, with 13 bases between. The CDR3 covers 15 residues. DNA for the CDR3: TGTGCTAGTGGTTTGGTAGTCGGGACAAGGACTGAAGCTTTCTTT. As protein: CASGLVVGTRTEAFF.

V is TRBV2 and J is TRBJ1-5, with D perhaps TRBD1 (6 bases). The germline V and J ends were trimmed by 5 bases and 7 bases, with 15 bases remaining between them. CDR3 length equals 14 residues. Germline CDR1 SNHLY, CDR2 FYNNEI. As DNA, the CDR3 is TGTGCCAGCAGTCCCACTGGGGGCAGGCAGCCCCAGCATTTT. This sequence encodes CASSPTGGRQPQHF.

The chain recombines TRBV7-6 with TRBJ1-1; the D gene is possibly TRBD1 (6 bases). V gave up 1 base and J gave up 1 base, with 13 bases separating them. Germline assignment: CDR1 SGHVS and CDR2 FNYEAQ. The CDR3 contains 16 residues. The CDR3 loop reads CASSLVPRGRNTEAFF. The CDR3 region has the DNA TGTGCCAGCAGCTTAGTCCCCAGGGGCCGGAACACTGAAGCTTTCTTT.

The chain links TRBV19 to TRBJ2-2, with D maybe TRBD1 (7 bases). V was shortened by 7 bases and J by 0 bases, with 12 bases between the two germline ends. CDR3 size: 15 residues. CDR1 and CDR2 from the germline V gene are LNHDA and SQIVND (reference sequence). Here the CDR3 reads CASTRRGPNTGELFF. CDR3 bases: TGTGCCAGTACCCGGAGGGGGCCGAACACCGGGGAGCTGTTTTTT.

The rearrangement joins TRBV30 to TRBJ2-7, with D possibly being TRBD2 (5 bases). The CDR3 is made up of 12 amino acids. Trimming left V 4 bases short and J 3 bases short, with 10 bases between. From germline, CDR1 is GTSNPN and CDR2 SVGIG (reference sequence). CDR3 sequence: CAWTTGIYEQYF. CDR3 nucleotides: TGTGCCTGGACCACCGGGATCTACGAGCAGTACTTC.

The gene calls are TRBV6-5 and TRBJ1-1; 8 positions match TRBD1. Germline values: CDR1 MNHEY, CDR2 SVGAGI. The CDR3 sequence is 15 residues long. V trimming: 2 bases; J trimming: 2 bases; junction bases outside the gene matches: 4. CDR3: CASSYRDRGNTEAFF. In nucleotides, the CDR3 is TGTGCCAGCAGTTACCGAGACAGGGGAAACACTGAAGCTTTCTTT.

The chain carries TRBV28 and TRBJ1-4, with D hard to call. Trimming cost V 4 bases and J 6 bases, with 3 bases left between them. The CDR3 sequence is 11 residues long. Germline CDR1 MDHEN, CDR2 SYDVKM. The CDR3 protein is CASSSYEKLFF. The CDR3 nucleotides read TGTGCCAGCAGTTCGTATGAAAAACTGTTTTTT.

This chain joins TRBV6-1 and TRBJ1-5; unclear D gene. V dropped 2 bases and J dropped 14 bases, with 16 bases sitting between them. The germline CDR1 and CDR2 sequences are MNHNS and SASEGT. The CDR3 runs 13 residues. CDR3 in DNA: TGTGCCAGCAGTGAAACCCCCACACGGTCTAAGCATTTT. Its protein product is CASSETPTRSKHF.

The J gene is TRBJ2-1, the V gene TRBV7-9; the D is unclear. Germline V gene sequence: CDR1 SEHNR, CDR2 FQNEAQ (reference sequence). This CDR3 has 12 residues. Deletions cut 1 base from V and 7 bases from J, with 5 bases between. The CDR3 bases are TGTGCCAGCAGCTTAGGCCGGAATGAGCAGTTCTTC. Its translation is CASSLGRNEQFF.

The V call is TRBV9, the J call TRBJ2-3, with a tentative D call TRBD1 (5 bases). CDR3 length equals 12 residues. Germline loops: CDR1 SGDLS, CDR2 YYNGEE. Trimming took off 0 bases at V and 13 bases at J, with 12 bases between the two ends. CDR3 in DNA: TGTGCCAGCAGCGTAGTAGGGGAAAGCAAGTATTTT. This translates into CASSVVGESKYF.

The chain uses TRBV6-5 and TRBJ2-1; 7 nucleotides agree with TRBD1. The trim removed 7 bases at V and 1 base at J, leaving 4 bases unmatched. The CDR3 contains 14 residues. Germline V gives CDR1 MNHEY, CDR2 SVGAGI. The CDR3 is CASNRQGSYNEQFF. The CDR3 DNA reads as TGTGCCAGCAATAGACAGGGTTCCTACAATGAGCAGTTCTTC.

This rearrangement joins TRBV10-3 to TRBJ2-1; 10 nucleotides agree with TRBD2. The CDR3 runs 16 residues. Germline trimming cut 0 bases from V and 9 bases from J; bases unmatched to any gene: 8. Germline CDR1 and CDR2: ENHRY and SYGVKD. The CDR3 sequence: CAISESLAGVGREQFF. CDR3 nucleotides: TGTGCCATCAGTGAGTCCCTAGCGGGAGTGGGGCGTGAGCAGTTCTTC.

This sequence joins TRBV9 and TRBJ2-3, with 9 nucleotides matching TRBD1. J gave up 4 bases and V 2 bases, and 2 bases lay outside the gene matches. Germline loops: CDR1 SGDLS, CDR2 YYNGEE. The CDR3 runs to 14 residues. Here the CDR3 DNA reads TGTGCCAGCAGCGTGGGGACAGGGTCAGATACGCAGTATTTT. Residues: CASSVGTGSDTQYF.

The V gene is TRBV6-5, the J gene TRBJ1-1; D uncertain. V lost 4 bases and J 0 bases, leaving 9 bases between the germline ends. Germline V CDR1 and CDR2: MNHEY, SVGAGI. The CDR3 extends over 14 amino acids. The CDR3 region has the DNA TGTGCCAGCAGTTCTATGGTTCTGAACACTGAAGCTTTCTTT. Translating it yields CASSSMVLNTEAFF.

This clone was observed a few times. The CDR3 DNA sequence: TGTGCCATCAGGGCCGGGGCGAACACCGGGGAGCTGTTTTTT. It translates to CAIRAGANTGELFF. The gene calls are TRBV10-3 and TRBJ2-2, with D tentatively TRBD2 (5 bases). Trimming cost V 6 bases and J 0 bases, with 8 bases left between them. In germline, CDR1 is ENHRY, CDR2 SYGVKD. The CDR3 runs to 14 residues.

The chain recombines TRBV3-1 (or the pseudogene TRBV3-2) with TRBJ1-2; TRBD1 matches at 8 bases. The V gene end was trimmed by 4 bases and the J gene end by 2 bases; junction bases not matched to a gene: 6. The CDR3 spans 15 residues. Germline lookup yields CDR1 LGHDT and CDR2 YNNKEL (reference sequence). The CDR3 DNA sequence: TGTGCCAGCAGCCTAACAGGGGGGAGCAACTATGGCTACACCTTC. Its protein product is CASSLTGGSNYGYTF.

The V gene is TRBV30, the J gene TRBJ1-5; D not resolved. CDR1 is GTSNPN, CDR2 SVGIG, per germline (reference sequence). With 1 base removed from V and 1 base from J, the gap between germline ends came to 11 bases. This CDR3 spans 15 amino acids. CDR3 nucleotide sequence: TGTGCCTGGAGTGGTCTCGGGCAGAGCAATCAGCCCCAGCATTTT. Residues: CAWSGLGQSNQPQHF.